This TCR beta chain was captured in a study of shared clonotypes between healthy human individuals (TCRdb year 2020). Looking at the study overall: The cohort included a few men and a couple of women between 18 and 49 years of age. Per donor, three plates each were used for CD4 naive and CD4 memory, two for CD8 naive, and one for CD8 memory. To estimate repertoire size and how much clonotypes are shared between individuals, the study performed deep sequencing of blood TCR repertoires from roughly five healthy adults. Libraries were prepared and TCR repertoires were sequenced by different laboratories using diverse techniques, in order to increase sequencing depth and limit assay-specific biases. Between about 0.94 and 8.9 billion PBMCs per donor were obtained by leukapheresis.

CD8 naive samples were CD45RO-negative cells positively selected for CCR7, giving a CD45RA+CCR7+ population that excluded TemRA cells. The donors were healthy, HIV-negative adults who had no recently reported acute infections or vaccinations. All donors were Caucasian adults living in Nashville, Tennessee, USA. Blood was collected by leukapheresis, and PBMCs were isolated by Ficoll-Histopaque density gradient centrifugation and then cryopreserved in liquid nitrogen vapor phase. Analytical flow cytometry was used to check the purity and quantity of every magnetically sorted T cell population. Each sorted fraction had its genomic DNA isolated and then quantified by UV absorbance on a Nanodrop 2000c. TCR CDR3 regions were amplified from genomic DNA by multiplex PCR using the deep immunoSEQ assay. Extracted genomic DNA from each cell subset was distributed evenly across all wells of several immunoSEQ 96-well plates, and each plate was treated as a replicate. Each replicate PCR for sorted subsets received around 210 ng genomic DNA, equal to roughly 30,000 T cell genomes. Purified libraries were quantified with a Qubit 3.0 fluorometer, sized on a Bioanalyzer 2100, and re-quantified with the KAPA Library Quantification kit. Each immunoSEQ 96-well plate was sequenced on its own single-read 150-cycle Illumina NextSeq 550 flow cell. The study's own analysis went as follows. The immunoSEQ output contained only junctional sequences without quality scores, so filtering could not match that applied to full-length reads. Sequences were annotated with PyIR, a Python wrapper for IgBLAST v1.9, and V/J genes and CDR3 were assigned using IMGT germline references. Any read was removed if the V/J assignment was weak (E-value above 1e-6), the CDR3 was missing, or the read contained stop codons, out-of-frame junctions, or ambiguous translated residues. V3J clonotypes were defined as sequences sharing an identical inferred V gene, J gene, and CDR3 amino acid sequence. To compute the percentage overlap between repertoires, the number of shared unique clonotypes was divided by the size of the smaller repertoire. RTK rarefaction, the Chao1 estimator, and Recon v2.1 estimates of unobserved clonotypes were used to assess repertoire richness. For all TCRbeta clonotypes obtained by the gDNA method from four donors, generation probabilities were computed with OLGA. Sourced from immuneACCESS, this table was stored by TCRdb with only in-frame sequences that have V and J called. A share of the clones is absent; for the studies checked, an unresolved V gene accounts for under half, and the remainder has no known explanation. The DNA gave D and trimming, while V, J and clone size come from that table. This sample is represented by some 740,000 clones; roughly 92% of them were singletons. The ten largest clones take up more than 20% of the sample.

V drops 4 bases and J drops 2 bases, leaving 7 bases in between. The CDR3 starts with the cysteine, ends with the phenylalanine, and has 13 residues. The DNA shown is the 39-base CDR3, in frame from base 1. Sequences ENHRY (CDR1) and SYGVKD (CDR2) are obtained from the germline V gene. In the case of this clone: There is no known antigen for this receptor. No much larger clone exists at a distance of one base, and base qualities are not known.

Results and caveats for the whole study, not just this receptor: Even with the large sequencing depth, rarefaction of the sorted-subset datasets indicated that sequencing was incomplete. Sampling was limited to blood, and TCR repertoires in tissue likely differ from TCR repertoires in blood. The small number of donors limited the genetic and exposure-history diversity represented. Across a handful of donors, about 5.2% of naive CD4, roughly 3.3% of naive CD8, 2.3% of memory CD4, and over 0.35% of memory CD8 clonotypes were shared. Compared with non-shared clonotypes, clonotypes shared by all four sorted-subset donors had higher generation probabilities. Naive subsets generally had larger estimated clonotype richness than memory subsets did. Pairwise subsampling led to the expectation that sequencing depth would affect the degree of clonotype sharing among donors.

This TCR was sampled from a man aged 25 to 40 in good health. The rearranged chain carries TRBV10-3 and TRBJ2-3, with no confident D gene call. The sample comprised naive CD8+ T cells sorted from blood. The sample's cell subset or site label is to be understood as: CD45RA+CCR7+. This receptor has the CDR3 CAISVDSTDTQYF. Here is the DNA: TGTGCCATCAGTGTCGACTCCACAGATACGCAGTATTTT.